These T cell receptor beta chains were read from a single sample in a study of T cells in Graves' hyperthyroidism and ophthalmopathy. TCRdb re-analysed the multiplex PCR reads in MiXCR, keeping a single row per CDR3 protein. The table includes about 510,000 distinct CDR3 sequences, about 46% detected once. Source material: peripheral blood or thyroid tissue (not recorded which). Every receptor here comes from an adult woman with Graves' disease, either hyperthyroidism or ophthalmopathy (not recorded which). CDR3s include the opening cysteine and the closing phenylalanine or tryptophan. D genes are given only for firm matches. Clone sizes are given selectively: once, few, many, or a class where the clone is expanded.

>TRBJ1-2|TRBV6-5|NA|NA
TGTGCCAGCAGTGGAACCGGGACTCGTGGCTACACCTTC
CASSGTGTRGYTF
>TRBJ2-1|TRBV20-1|NA|TRBD2
TGCAGTGCTAGCGGGAGGGCCAACAATGAGCAGTTCTTC
CSASGRANNEQFF
>TRBJ1-5|TRBV19|many|NA
TGTGCCAGTACCGACTCCGGCGGTAGCAATCAGCCCCAGCATTTT
CASTDSGGSNQPQHF
>TRBJ1-1|TRBV20-1|many|TRBD1
TGCAGTGCTCGGACACAGGGGTTGGCGGACACTGAAGCTTTCTTT
CSARTQGLADTEAFF
>TRBJ2-5|TRBV4-2|many|NA
TGTGCCAGCAGCCAAGGGTCCGCCGAGGGGGAGACCCAGTACTTC
CASSQGSAEGETQYF
>TRBJ1-1|TRBV6-5|few|NA
TGTGCCAGCAGTTACCTTCGGGAAGCTTTCTTT
CASSYLREAFF
>TRBJ1-2|TRBV7-8|NA|NA
TGTGCCAGCAGTTCCGGGATTACGACCGGCTACACCTTC
CASSSGITTGYTF
>TRBJ2-5|TRBV7-3|many|NA
TGTGCCAGCAGCCGAGGAACCCAAGAGACCCAGTACTTC
CASSRGTQETQYF
>TRBJ2-5|TRBV5-6|many|NA
TGTGCCAGCAGCTTGGCCACGGGGCATCGGGTAGAGACCCAGTACTTC
CASSLATGHRVETQYF
>TRBJ2-3|TRBV20-1|NA|TRBD1
TGCAGTGCTAGTTCCGGGACAGAGATCACAGATACGCAGTATTTT
CSASSGTEITDTQYF
>TRBJ2-7|TRBV29-1|many|TRBD2
TGCAGCGTTGAAGAAGTAGCGGGAGGGGCTGAGCAGTACTTC
CSVEEVAGGAEQYF
>TRBJ2-2|TRBV29-1|many|NA
TGCAGCGTTGTTTTCTGGGGGACCCACACCGGGGAGCTGTTTTTT
CSVVFWGTHTGELFF
>TRBJ1-2|TRBV20-1|NA|NA
TGCAGTGCTAAAGCTGACGGCTACACCTTC
CSAKADGYTF
>TRBJ1-4|TRBV20-1|NA|TRBD1
TGCAGTGCAGCCAGCGGGACAGGGGGGGGAGAAAAACTGTTTTTT
CSAASGTGGGEKLFF
>TRBJ2-7|TRBV25-1|few|TRBD2
TGTGCCAGCAGTGCGCCCGAGGGACTAGCAGAATACGAGCAGTACTTC
CASSAPEGLAEYEQYF
>TRBJ2-6|TRBV9|many|NA
TGTGCCAGCAGAGGGGTACGGGCTGCCGATCTCTCTGGGGCCAACGTCCTGACTTTC
CASRGVRAADLSGANVLTF
>TRBJ1-2|TRBV20-1|NA|TRBD1
TGCAGTGCTAGGGTGGGGCAAGGCGCAGGGGGCCCCTATGGCTACACCTTC
CSARVGQGAGGPYGYTF
>TRBJ2-7|TRBV7-2|NA|NA
TGTGCCAGCAGCTTCGAGACTACCCCGACGCACGAGCAGTACTTC
CASSFETTPTHEQYF
>TRBJ1-1|TRBV20-1|many|NA
TGCAGTGCTAGAAGCCAGGGGAACACTGAAGCTTTCTTT
CSARSQGNTEAFF
>TRBJ1-5|TRBV28|many|TRBD1
TGTGCCAGCATTACCGGGACAGTCCATCAGCCCCAGCATTTT
CASITGTVHQPQHF